The 20 T cell receptor beta chains below come from one sample, sequenced in a study of resident and recirculating memory T cells in vitiligo. Sequenced by immunoSEQ multiplex PCR; TCRdb stores in-frame clones only, minus some. The sample records fewer than 85,000 clones, around 90% being singletons. Material: blood. The receptors originated from a male donor with vitiligo.

This sequence joins TRBV2 and TRBJ2-5; TRBD2 matches at 14 bases. V gave up 3 bases and J gave up 4 bases; unmatched junction bases: 1. The V gene's germline CDR1 is SNHLY and CDR2 FYNNEI. This CDR3 contains 15 residues. The CDR3, as DNA: TGTGCCAGCAGTGATGGACTAGCGGGAGGAGAGACCCAGTACTTC. The encoded protein is CASSDGLAGGETQYF.

This rearrangement joins TRBV7-9 to TRBJ2-5; 12 bases are a match to TRBD2. Germline V gene lookup returns CDR1 SEHNR and CDR2 FQNEAQ (reference sequence). V lost 5 bases to trimming and J lost 1 base; unmatched junction nucleotides: 5. The CDR3 is 16 residues long. DNA of the CDR3: TGTGCCAGCAGCCCAAGGACTAGCGGGATCCAAGAGACCCAGTACTTC. Its protein product is CASSPRTSGIQETQYF.

This clone has just one count. This rearrangement joins TRBV4-1 to TRBJ2-6; possibly TRBD2 for D (5 bases). The CDR3 contains 15 residues. V lost 3 bases and J lost 2, with 8 bases in between. Germline V gene lookup returns CDR1 MGHRA and CDR2 YSYEKL. The CDR3 nucleotides read TGCGCCAGCAGCCACCCCGGGGCTGGGGCCAACGTCCTGACTTTC. Translating gives CASSHPGAGANVLTF.

The chain is built from TRBV5-6 and TRBJ2-7; maybe TRBD2 (6 bases). V was trimmed by 3 bases and J by 4 bases, leaving 14 bases between them. CDR1 is SGHDT and CDR2 is YYEEEE in the germline V gene. The CDR3 sequence is 14 residues long. In DNA form, the CDR3 reads TGTGCCAGCAGCTACGGGACTCGGGGTTACGAGCAGTACTTC. Translating it yields CASSYGTRGYEQYF.

This rearrangement joins TRBV11-2 to TRBJ2-5; no clear D. V was trimmed by 5 bases and J by 5 bases, leaving 6 bases between them. The CDR3 loop spans 11 amino acids. Germline V gives CDR1 SGHAT, CDR2 FQNNGV. The CDR3 DNA reads as TGTGCCAGCAGCCCGCGGGAGACCCAGTACTTC. It translates to CASSPRETQYF.

V gene TRBV2 combines with J gene TRBJ1-2; no clear D gene. Germline V gene data show CDR1 as SNHLY and CDR2 as FYNNEI. Trimming took off 2 bases at V and 4 bases at J, with 14 bases between the two ends. The length of the CDR3 is 15 residues. The CDR3 protein is CASSERSRSLYGYTF. The CDR3 nucleotides are TGTGCCAGCAGTGAACGATCCCGCAGTCTCTATGGCTACACCTTC.

Only one count was recorded for this clone. The V gene is TRBV29-1, the J gene TRBJ2-5; possible D gene TRBD1, 6 bases. V was shortened by 4 bases and J by 1 base, with 7 bases between the two germline ends. Germline values: CDR1 SQVTM, CDR2 ANQGSEA. This CDR3 comprises 12 residues. The CDR3 sequence is CSVGGPQETQYF. The CDR3 coding sequence is TGCAGCGTTGGGGGGCCCCAAGAGACCCAGTACTTC.

This clone appeared a few times. This sequence joins TRBV7-3 and TRBJ2-3; D is unclear. The germline V gene encodes CDR1 SGHTA and CDR2 FQGTGA. Trimming left V 2 bases short and J 1 base short, with 16 bases between. The CDR3 is made up of 17 amino acids. CDR3: CASSLLVGGRGTDTQYF. The DNA for the CDR3 is TGTGCCAGCAGCTTATTGGTGGGTGGGCGCGGCACAGATACGCAGTATTTT.

This chain links TRBV4-3 with TRBJ2-2; a weak D match, TRBD2 (6 bases). CDR3 length: 16 residues. Trimming removed 2 bases from V and 2 bases from J, with 12 bases in between. Germline CDR1 and CDR2: LGHNA and YSLEER. The CDR3 is CASSQSYGGNTGELFF. DNA for the CDR3: TGCGCCAGCAGCCAATCTTACGGGGGAAACACCGGGGAGCTGTTTTTT.

V is TRBV5-1 and J is TRBJ2-1; D perhaps matches TRBD1 (6 bases). CDR1 and CDR2 (germline): SGHRS, YFSETQ. This CDR3 is built from 17 residues. V dropped 1 base and J dropped 2 bases, with 16 bases sitting between them. DNA of the CDR3: TGCGCCAGCAGCTTGAAGGCGACGGGACAAGCCTACAATGAGCAGTTCTTC. Protein sequence: CASSLKATGQAYNEQFF.

V and J are TRBV4-2 and TRBJ2-7; 9 bases match TRBD1. In germline, CDR1 is LGHNA, CDR2 YNFKEQ. The CDR3 runs to 15 residues. With 2 bases clipped from V and 4 bases from J, the junction kept 6 bases outside the gene matches. CDR3: CASSQIQGATYEQYF. The DNA for the CDR3 is TGTGCCAGCAGCCAAATACAGGGGGCAACGTACGAGCAGTACTTC.

The chain uses TRBV10-1 and TRBJ2-7; D perhaps matches TRBD2 (5 bases). The CDR3 loop spans 14 amino acids. V was clipped by 2 bases and J by 2 bases, with 10 bases between them. Germline V gene lookup returns CDR1 WNHNN and CDR2 SYGVQD (reference sequence). The CDR3 protein is CASSEGLVTYEQYF. The CDR3 bases are TGCGCCAGCAGTGAGGGACTGGTAACCTACGAGCAGTACTTC.

The chain recombines TRBV12-5 with TRBJ1-2; TRBD1 might be the D (6 bases). This CDR3 is 14 amino acids long. Germline V CDR1 and CDR2: LGHNT, FRNRAP. Trimming pared 3 bases from V and 2 bases from J, leaving 10 bases between. DNA of the CDR3: TGTGCTAGTGGTTTACAGGGACGGAACTATGGCTACACCTTC. Encoded protein: CASGLQGRNYGYTF.

The gene calls are TRBV2 and TRBJ2-7; 10 bases are shared with TRBD2. This CDR3 region has 15 residues. Germline V gene data show CDR1 as SNHLY and CDR2 as FYNNEI. Trimming removed 7 bases from V and 3 bases from J; junction bases left unmatched: 9. The CDR3 loop is CASTIVGLAVYEQYF. For the CDR3, the DNA is TGTGCCAGCACTATAGTCGGACTAGCGGTCTACGAGCAGTACTTC.

The chain joins TRBV9 to TRBJ2-7, with 8 bases aligning to TRBD1. The CDR3 is 14 residues long. J was trimmed by 5 bases and V by 4 bases; bases with no gene match: 8. Per the germline V gene, CDR1 is SGDLS and CDR2 is YYNGEE. CDR3: CASSPTGGSNEQYF. DNA of the CDR3: TGTGCCAGCAGCCCTACAGGGGGGAGCAACGAGCAGTACTTC.

The chain links TRBV28 to TRBJ2-2, with D maybe TRBD1 (6 bases). V was shortened by 7 bases and J by 6 bases, with 15 bases between the two germline ends. This CDR3 region has 14 residues. Germline values: CDR1 MDHEN, CDR2 SYDVKM. This chain's CDR3 is CASTSQGLAGELFF. CDR3 DNA sequence: TGTGCCAGCACATCCCAGGGGTTAGCCGGGGAGCTGTTTTTT.

The rearrangement links TRBV5-1 to TRBJ2-5; 11 bases map to TRBD2. Germline V gene lookup returns CDR1 SGHRS and CDR2 YFSETQ. V dropped 4 bases and J dropped 5; count of bases not matched to a gene: 7. The CDR3 is 15 amino acids. The CDR3, as DNA: TGCGCCAGCAGCCCAATTAGCGGGAGGGGGGAGACCCAGTACTTC. It encodes CASSPISGRGETQYF.

This clone came up a few times. V usage is TRBV7-3 and J usage is TRBJ2-1; unclear D gene. The CDR3 length is 14 residues. V lost 0 bases and J lost 2, with 5 bases in between. The V gene's germline CDR1 is SGHTA and CDR2 FQGTGA. The CDR3 bases are TGTGCCAGCAGCTTAACGGGCACCTACAATGAGCAGTTCTTC. Translated, it gives CASSLTGTYNEQFF.

V is TRBV6-1 and J is TRBJ1-1; D is ambiguous. Germline CDR1 is MNHNS and CDR2 is SASEGT. Trimming took 6 bases from V and 0 from J, leaving 11 bases between them. The CDR3 has 14 residues. The CDR3 is CASRTQLMNTEAFF. CDR3 coding DNA: TGTGCCAGCAGAACACAGTTAATGAACACTGAAGCTTTCTTT.

This clone was detected only a few times. The chain carries TRBV5-1 and TRBJ2-2; perhaps TRBD1 as D (5 bases). The germline gives CDR1 SGHRS, CDR2 YFSETQ. The CDR3 length is 15 residues. V was cut by 2 bases and J by 5 bases, with 13 bases left in between. CDR3 protein: CASSLQVSRTGELFF. CDR3 nucleotide sequence: TGCGCCAGCAGCTTACAGGTGTCGAGGACCGGGGAGCTGTTTTTT.